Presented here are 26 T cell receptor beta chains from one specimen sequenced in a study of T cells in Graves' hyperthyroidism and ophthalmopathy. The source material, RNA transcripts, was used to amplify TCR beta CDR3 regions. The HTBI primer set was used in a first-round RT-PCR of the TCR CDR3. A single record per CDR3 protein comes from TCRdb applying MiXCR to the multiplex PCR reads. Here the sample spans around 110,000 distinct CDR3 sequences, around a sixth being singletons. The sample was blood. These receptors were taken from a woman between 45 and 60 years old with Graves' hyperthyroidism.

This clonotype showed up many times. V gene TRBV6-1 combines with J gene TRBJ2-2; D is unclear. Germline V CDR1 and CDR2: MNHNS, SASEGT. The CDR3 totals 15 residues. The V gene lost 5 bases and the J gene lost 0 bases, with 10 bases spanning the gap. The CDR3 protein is CASSYQTTNTGELFF. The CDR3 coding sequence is TGTGCCAGCAGTTACCAGACAACGAACACCGGGGAGCTGTTTTTT.

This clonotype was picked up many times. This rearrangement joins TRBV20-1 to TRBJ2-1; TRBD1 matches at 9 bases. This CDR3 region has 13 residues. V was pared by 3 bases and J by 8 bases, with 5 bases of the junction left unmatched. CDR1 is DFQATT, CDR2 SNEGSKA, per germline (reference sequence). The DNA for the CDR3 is TGCAGTGCTAGGACAGGGGGGGGGGATGAGCAGTTCTTC. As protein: CSARTGGGDEQFF.

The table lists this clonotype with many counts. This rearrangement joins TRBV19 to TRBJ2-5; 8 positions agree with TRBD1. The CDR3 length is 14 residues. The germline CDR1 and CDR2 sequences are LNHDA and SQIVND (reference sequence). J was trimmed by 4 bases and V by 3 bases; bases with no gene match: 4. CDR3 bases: TGTGCCAGTAGTATTTCCCAGGGGGCAGAGACCCAGTACTTC. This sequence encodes CASSISQGAETQYF. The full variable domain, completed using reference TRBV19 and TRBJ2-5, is DGGITQSPKYLFRKEGQNVTLSCEQNLNHDAMYWYRQDPGQGLRLIYYSQIVNDFQKGDIAEGYSVSREKKESFPLTVTSAQKNPTAFYLCASSISQGAETQYFGPGTRLLVL.

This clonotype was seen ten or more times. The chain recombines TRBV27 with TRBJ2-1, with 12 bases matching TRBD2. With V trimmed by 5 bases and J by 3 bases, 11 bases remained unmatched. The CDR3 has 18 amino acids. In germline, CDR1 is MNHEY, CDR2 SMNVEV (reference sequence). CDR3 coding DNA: TGTGCCAGCAGTCCGCGTTCTCTACTAGCGGGAGGCTACAATGAGCAGTTCTTC. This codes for CASSPRSLLAGGYNEQFF.

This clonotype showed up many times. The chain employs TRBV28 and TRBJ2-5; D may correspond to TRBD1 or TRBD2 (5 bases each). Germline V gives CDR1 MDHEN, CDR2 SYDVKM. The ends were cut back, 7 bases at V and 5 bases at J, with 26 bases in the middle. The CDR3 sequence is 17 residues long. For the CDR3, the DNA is TGTGCCAGCACCGCGGCAGGGATCAGCGGCTCGTCCGAGACCCAGTACTTC. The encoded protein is CASTAAGISGSSETQYF.

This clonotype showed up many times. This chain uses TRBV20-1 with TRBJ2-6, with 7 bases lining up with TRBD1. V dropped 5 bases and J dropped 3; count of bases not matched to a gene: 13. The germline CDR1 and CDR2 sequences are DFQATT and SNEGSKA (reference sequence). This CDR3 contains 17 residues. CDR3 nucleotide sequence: TGCAGTGCTGGGGAGACAGGGAGAAGTGGTGGGGCCAACGTCCTGACTTTC. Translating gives CSAGETGRSGGANVLTF.

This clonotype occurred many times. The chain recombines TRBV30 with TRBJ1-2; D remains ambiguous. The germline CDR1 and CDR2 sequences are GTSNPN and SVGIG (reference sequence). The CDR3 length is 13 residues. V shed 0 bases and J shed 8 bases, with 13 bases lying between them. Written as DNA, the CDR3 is TGTGCCTGGAGTGTTTTCTCAAGGTACGGCTACACCTTC. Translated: CAWSVFSRYGYTF.

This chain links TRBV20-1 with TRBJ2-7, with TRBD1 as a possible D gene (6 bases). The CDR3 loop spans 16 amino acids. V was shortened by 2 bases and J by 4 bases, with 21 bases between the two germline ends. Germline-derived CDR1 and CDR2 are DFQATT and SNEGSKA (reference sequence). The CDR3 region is CSARFIQGTPSYEQYF. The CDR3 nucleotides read TGCAGTGCTAGATTTATCCAGGGGACCCCGTCATACGAGCAGTACTTC.

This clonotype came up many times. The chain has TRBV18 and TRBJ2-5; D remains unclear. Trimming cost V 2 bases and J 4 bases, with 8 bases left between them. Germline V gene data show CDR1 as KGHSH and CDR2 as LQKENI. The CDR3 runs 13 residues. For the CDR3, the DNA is TGTGCCAGCTCACCAGGGGAAAGAGAGACCCAGTACTTC. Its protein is CASSPGERETQYF.

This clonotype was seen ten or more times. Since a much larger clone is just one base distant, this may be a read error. In DNA, the CDR3 is TGCAGTGCTAGAGATCGGAACACTGAAGCTTTCTTT. Its translation: CSARDRNTEAFF. The V and J genes are TRBV20-1 and TRBJ1-1; D gene uncertain. V was cut by 0 bases and J by 1 base, with 3 bases left in between. From germline, CDR1 is DFQATT and CDR2 SNEGSKA (reference sequence). The CDR3 sequence is 12 residues long.

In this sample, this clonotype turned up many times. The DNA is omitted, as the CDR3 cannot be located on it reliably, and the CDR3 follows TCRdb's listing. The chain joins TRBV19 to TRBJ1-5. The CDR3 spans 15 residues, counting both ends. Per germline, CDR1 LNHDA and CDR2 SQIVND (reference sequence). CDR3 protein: CGQYWCLEGSQPQHF.

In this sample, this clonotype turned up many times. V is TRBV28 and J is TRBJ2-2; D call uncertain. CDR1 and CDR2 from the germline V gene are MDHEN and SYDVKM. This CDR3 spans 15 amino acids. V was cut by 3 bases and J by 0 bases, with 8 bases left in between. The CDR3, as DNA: TGTGCCAGCAGTTTTCTTGCGCCGAACACCGGGGAGCTGTTTTTT. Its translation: CASSFLAPNTGELFF. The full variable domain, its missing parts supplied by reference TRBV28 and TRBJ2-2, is DVKVTQSSRYLVKRTGEKVFLECVQDMDHENMFWYRQDPGLGLRLIYFSYDVKMKEKGDIPEGYSVSREKKERFSLILESASTNQTSMYLCASSFLAPNTGELFFGEGSRLTVL.

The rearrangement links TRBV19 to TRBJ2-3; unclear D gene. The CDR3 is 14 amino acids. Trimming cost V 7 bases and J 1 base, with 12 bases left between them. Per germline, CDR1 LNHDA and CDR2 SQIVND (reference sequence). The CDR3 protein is CASTQEKGTDTQYF. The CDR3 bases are TGTGCCAGTACCCAGGAAAAGGGCACAGATACGCAGTATTTT.

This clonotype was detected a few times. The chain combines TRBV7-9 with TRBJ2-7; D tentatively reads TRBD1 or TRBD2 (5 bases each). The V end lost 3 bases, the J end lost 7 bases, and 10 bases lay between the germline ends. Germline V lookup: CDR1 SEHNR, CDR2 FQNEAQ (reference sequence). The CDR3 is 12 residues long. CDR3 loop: CASSFPWGEQYF. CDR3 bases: TGTGCCAGCAGCTTTCCATGGGGGGAGCAGTACTTC.

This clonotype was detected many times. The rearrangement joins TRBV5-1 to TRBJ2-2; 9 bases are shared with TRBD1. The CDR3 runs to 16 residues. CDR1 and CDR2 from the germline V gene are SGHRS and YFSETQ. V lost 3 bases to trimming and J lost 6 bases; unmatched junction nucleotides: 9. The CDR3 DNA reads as TGCGCCAGCAGCTCTCAGGGACAGGGCTTTTCCGGGGAGCTGTTTTTT. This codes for CASSSQGQGFSGELFF.

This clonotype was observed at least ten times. The CDR3 coding sequence is TGTGCCAGCAGCGTAGGGGGCAGGGTGGACACTGAAGCTTTCTTT. It translates to CASSVGGRVDTEAFF. V and J are TRBV9 and TRBJ1-1; a possible D gene is TRBD1 (5 bases). The germline gives CDR1 SGDLS, CDR2 YYNGEE. The length of the CDR3 is 15 residues. The ends were cut back, 0 bases at V and 3 bases at J, with 12 bases in the middle.

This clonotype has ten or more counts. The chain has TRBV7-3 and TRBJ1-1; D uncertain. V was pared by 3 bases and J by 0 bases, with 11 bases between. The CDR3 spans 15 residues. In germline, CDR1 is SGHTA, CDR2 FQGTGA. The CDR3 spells CASSFNGAMNTEAFF. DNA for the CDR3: TGTGCCAGCAGCTTCAATGGCGCGATGAACACTGAAGCTTTCTTT.

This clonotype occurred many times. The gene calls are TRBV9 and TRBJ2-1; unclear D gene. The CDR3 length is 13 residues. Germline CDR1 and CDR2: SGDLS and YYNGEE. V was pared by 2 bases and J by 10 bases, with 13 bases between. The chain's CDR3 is CASSVDQLGEQFF. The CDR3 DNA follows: TGTGCCAGCAGCGTTGACCAGCTCGGCGAGCAGTTCTTC.

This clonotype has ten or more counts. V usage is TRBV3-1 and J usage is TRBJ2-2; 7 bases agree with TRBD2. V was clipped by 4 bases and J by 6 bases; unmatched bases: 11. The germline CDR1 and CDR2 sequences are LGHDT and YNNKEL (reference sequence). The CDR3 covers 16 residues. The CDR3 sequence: CASSPVAGEYAGELFF. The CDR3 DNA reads TGTGCCAGCAGCCCTGTGGCGGGAGAATACGCCGGGGAGCTGTTTTTT.

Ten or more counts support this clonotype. The CDR3 coding sequence is TGTGCCAGCACCCCCGGACAGCAAAACTATGGCTACACCTTC. Protein: CASTPGQQNYGYTF. The V and J genes are TRBV12-3 or TRBV12-4 and TRBJ1-2; a weak D match, TRBD1 (6 bases). Trimming took 7 bases from V and 2 from J, leaving 14 bases between them. This CDR3 spans 14 amino acids.

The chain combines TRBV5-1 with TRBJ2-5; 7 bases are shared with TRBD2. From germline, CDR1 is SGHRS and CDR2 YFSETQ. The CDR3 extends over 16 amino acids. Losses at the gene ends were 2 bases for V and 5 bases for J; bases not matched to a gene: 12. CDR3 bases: TGCGCCAGCAGCTTAGGGAACAGCGGGGCAACGGAGACCCAGTACTTC. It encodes CASSLGNSGATETQYF.

DNA of the CDR3: TGCAGTGCGGGGACCCCGGGGGGCCAAGAGACCCAGTACTTC. As protein: CSAGTPGGQETQYF. The V gene is TRBV20-1, the J gene TRBJ2-5; 7 bases agree with TRBD2. Trimming removed 6 bases from V and 1 base from J; junction bases left unmatched: 8. The CDR3 runs to 14 residues. The germline V gene has CDR1 DFQATT and CDR2 SNEGSKA (reference sequence).

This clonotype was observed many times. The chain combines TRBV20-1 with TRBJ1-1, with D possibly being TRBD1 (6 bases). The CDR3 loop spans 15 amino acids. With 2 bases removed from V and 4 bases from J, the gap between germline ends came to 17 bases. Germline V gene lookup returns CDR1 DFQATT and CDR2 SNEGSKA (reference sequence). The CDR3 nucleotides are TGCAGTGCTAGAACCACGTTACAGGGACCCACTGAAGCTTTCTTT. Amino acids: CSARTTLQGPTEAFF.

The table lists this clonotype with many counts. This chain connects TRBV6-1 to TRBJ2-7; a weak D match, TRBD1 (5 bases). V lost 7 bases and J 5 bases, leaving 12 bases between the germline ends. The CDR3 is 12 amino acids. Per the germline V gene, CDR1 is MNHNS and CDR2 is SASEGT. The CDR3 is CASKDKGDEQYV. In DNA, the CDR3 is TGTGCCAGCAAGGACAAGGGTGACGAGCAGTACGTC.

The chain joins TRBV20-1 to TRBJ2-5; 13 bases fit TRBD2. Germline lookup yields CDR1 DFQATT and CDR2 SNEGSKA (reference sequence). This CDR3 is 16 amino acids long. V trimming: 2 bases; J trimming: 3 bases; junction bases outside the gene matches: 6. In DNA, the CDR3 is TGCAGTGCTAGACAGACTAGCGGGAGGTTTGAAGAGACCCAGTACTTC. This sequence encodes CSARQTSGRFEETQYF.

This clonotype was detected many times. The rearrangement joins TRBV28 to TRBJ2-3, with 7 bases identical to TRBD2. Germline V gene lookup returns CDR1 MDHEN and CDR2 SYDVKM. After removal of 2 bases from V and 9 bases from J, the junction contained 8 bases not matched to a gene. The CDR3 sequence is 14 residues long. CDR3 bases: TGTGCCAGCAGTTTAGGCCAGCCGCGGGGGACGCAGTATTTT. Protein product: CASSLGQPRGTQYF.